This T cell receptor beta chain is from a study of post-analysis software for immune sequencing data (dated by TCRdb to between 2014 and 2017). Broadly, across the study: The recorded disease courses included relapsing-remitting, secondary progressive and progressive-relapsing multiple sclerosis, and some patients had no subtype annotation. The multiple sclerosis patient repertoires were compared with 11 previously published healthy control repertoires from donors aged about 6 to 26 years. A subset of samples was prepared in parallel using single-end sample barcoding, then pooled and co-amplified after Illumina adapter ligation.

Receptor libraries were prepared by PCR. The sample was run on an Illumina HiSeq 2500. To reduce PCR and sequencing biases, unique molecular identifiers were built into the TCR beta cDNA libraries. Every 1 to 10 million input T cells yielded approximately 500,000 cDNA molecules, meaning each molecule approximated one T cell. The same protocol used for the earlier healthy control dataset was applied to prepare and sequence the patient libraries. Within a given batch, samples were prepared together, multiplexed and sequenced on the same HiSeq lane. The study's own analysis went as follows. Raw barcoded reads were processed with MIGEC, and single-read molecular identifier groups were discarded before consensus assembly and CDR3 extraction. VDJtools was used for post-analysis of the clonotype tables, and diversity was normalized by down-sampling every dataset to the size of the smallest sample. To correct batch-related cross-sample contamination, repertoire overlap clustering matched CDR3 amino acid sequences but not nucleotide sequences. The public reads were run again by TCRdb, first through fastp at Q25 and then through MiXCR, and only productive beta chains were kept. CDR3 protein duplicates are merged, each entry listing the most common genes and DNA. None of the V and J calls come from the authors' own analysis; TCRdb made them. Counted in this sample were under 650,000 distinct CDR3 sequences; about 44% of them appeared once. 1.5% to 2% of the sample lies in the top ten.

What the authors observed across the whole study: The control group was slightly older than the multiple sclerosis patient group. Direct clustering with F measure showed strong co-clustering of samples prepared in the same batch, prompting a batch-effect correction. Compared with controls, multiple sclerosis patients had significantly lower normalized Chao1 diversity, a finding suggesting substantial peripheral T-cell clonal expansion.

A word on this clonotype: Its cognate antigen has yet to be identified. Base qualities were left out, and no much larger clone turns up one base away.

To demonstrate the VDJtools post-analysis software, the study profiled TCR beta repertoires from the peripheral blood of around 13 young patients with multiple sclerosis. The multiple sclerosis patients were children and adolescents ranging in age from 6 to 15 years. The receptor was isolated from a girl aged 5-17 years with multiple sclerosis. The sample comprised blood.

This receptor has the CDR3 CASTPERFEAFF. The bases are TGTGCCAGCACCCCGGAGCGCTTTGAAGCTTTCTTT. The sequence joins TRBV6-6 to TRBJ1-1, with the D gene not clear enough to name. According to the germline V gene (reference sequence), CDR1 reads MNHNY and CDR2 reads SVGAGI. V was cut back by 7 bases and J by 7 bases, leaving a gap of 13 bases between them. The CDR3 runs 12 amino acids, cysteine and phenylalanine included. Only CDR3 DNA remains: 36 bases, in frame from the first base.